Each of the 5 T cell receptor beta chains below was sequenced from the same sample in a study of blood T cell repertoires in COVID-19. Only in-frame clones appear in the TCRdb table, and some are missing; sequencing was by immunoSEQ multiplex PCR. Of almost 400,000 clones listed, about 90% are singletons. The sequencing sample was made of PBMCs or T cells enriched from blood (not recorded which). The receptors originated from a woman in her twenties or thirties who had recovered from COVID-19.

This clone is a singleton in its sample. The chain has TRBV19 and TRBJ2-7; a weak D match, TRBD1 (7 bases). Trimming cost V 5 bases and J 6 bases, with 14 bases left between them. The CDR3 extends over 13 amino acids. CDR1 is LNHDA and CDR2 is SQIVND in the germline V gene (reference sequence). CDR3 nucleotides: TGTGCCAGTAGTCGACAGGGAGGTGTCGAGCAGTACTTC. This codes for CASSRQGGVEQYF.

The chain recombines TRBV6-5 with TRBJ2-7, with TRBD2 as a possible D gene (5 bases). The CDR3 runs 16 residues. Germline lookup yields CDR1 MNHEY and CDR2 SVGAGI. Trimming pared 0 bases from V and 4 bases from J, leaving 16 bases between. In DNA form, the CDR3 reads TGTGCCAGCAGTTACTCGAGGACTCGGGCTTTTTACGAGCAGTACTTC. Translating it yields CASSYSRTRAFYEQYF.

The genes are TRBV14 and TRBJ1-1; unclear D gene. The CDR3 spans 13 residues. Germline CDR1 and CDR2: SGHDN and FVKESK. The germline V and J ends were trimmed by 0 bases and 4 bases, with 6 bases remaining between them. The CDR3 DNA reads as TGTGCCAGCAGCCAAGACGAAGCCACTGAAGCTTTCTTT. Amino acids: CASSQDEATEAFF.

The V call is TRBV6-1, the J call TRBJ2-5; D ambiguous. Germline lookup yields CDR1 MNHNS and CDR2 SASEGT. V gave up 2 bases and J gave up 7 bases, with 8 bases separating them. The CDR3 loop spans 12 amino acids. The CDR3 DNA sequence: TGTGCCAGCAGTGAAAGATGGAGGACCCAGTACTTC. Residues: CASSERWRTQYF.

The genes are TRBV28 and TRBJ1-2; 9 bases map to TRBD1. Germline V gene lookup returns CDR1 MDHEN and CDR2 SYDVKM. This CDR3 region has 15 residues. V was clipped by 2 bases and J by 2 bases; unmatched bases: 3. DNA for the CDR3: TGTGCCAGCAGTTTACCCGGGACAGGGAACTATGGCTACACCTTC. This codes for CASSLPGTGNYGYTF.